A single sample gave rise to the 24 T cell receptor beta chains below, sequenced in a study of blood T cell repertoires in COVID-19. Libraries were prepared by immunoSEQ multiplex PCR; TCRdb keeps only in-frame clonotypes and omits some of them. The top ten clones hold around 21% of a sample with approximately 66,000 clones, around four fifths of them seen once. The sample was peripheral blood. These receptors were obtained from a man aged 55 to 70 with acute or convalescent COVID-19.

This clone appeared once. The CDR3 sequence is CASSTETATGRFHQPQHF. The CDR3 bases are TGTGCCAGTAGTACCGAGACAGCGACAGGGCGATTCCATCAGCCCCAGCATTTT. The chain couples TRBV19 to TRBJ1-5; 7 bases are shared with TRBD1. The V and J ends lost 4 bases and 5 bases, in that order; junction bases with no gene match: 17. Per germline, CDR1 LNHDA and CDR2 SQIVND (reference sequence). CDR3 length equals 18 residues.

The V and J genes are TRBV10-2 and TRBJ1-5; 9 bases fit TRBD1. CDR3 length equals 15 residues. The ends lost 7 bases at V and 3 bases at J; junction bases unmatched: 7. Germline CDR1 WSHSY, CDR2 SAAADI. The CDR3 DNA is TGCGCCAGCACCCGGGACAGGGCCCCCAATCAGCCCCAGCATTTT. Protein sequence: CASTRDRAPNQPQHF.

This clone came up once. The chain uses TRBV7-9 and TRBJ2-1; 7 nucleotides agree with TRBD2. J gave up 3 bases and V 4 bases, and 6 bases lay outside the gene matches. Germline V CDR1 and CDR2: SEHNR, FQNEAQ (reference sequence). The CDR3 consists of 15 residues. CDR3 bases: TGTGCCAGCAGCTCCACTAGCGATGTCTACAATGAGCAGTTCTTC. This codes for CASSSTSDVYNEQFF.

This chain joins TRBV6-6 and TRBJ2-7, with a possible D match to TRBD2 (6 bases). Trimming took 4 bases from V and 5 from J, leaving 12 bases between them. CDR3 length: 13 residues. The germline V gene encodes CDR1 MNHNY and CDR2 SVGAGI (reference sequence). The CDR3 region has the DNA TGTGCCAGCAGTTCTCTGGAGGGAGACGAGCAGTACTTC. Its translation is CASSSLEGDEQYF.

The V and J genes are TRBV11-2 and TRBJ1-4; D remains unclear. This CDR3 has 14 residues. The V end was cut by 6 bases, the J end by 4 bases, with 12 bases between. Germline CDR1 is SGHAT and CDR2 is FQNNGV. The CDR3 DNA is TGTGCCAGCAGGTTCGACACCCTTAATGAAAAACTGTTTTTT. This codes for CASRFDTLNEKLFF.

Written as DNA, the CDR3 is TGTGCCAGCAGTGAACAGGCGGGCGTCTGGGAAGGCTACACCTTC. Translated: CASSEQAGVWEGYTF. The chain combines TRBV6-1 with TRBJ1-2; D unclear. Germline assignment: CDR1 MNHNS and CDR2 SASEGT. There are 15 residues in the CDR3. V lost 2 bases, J lost 8 bases, and 18 bases lay in between.

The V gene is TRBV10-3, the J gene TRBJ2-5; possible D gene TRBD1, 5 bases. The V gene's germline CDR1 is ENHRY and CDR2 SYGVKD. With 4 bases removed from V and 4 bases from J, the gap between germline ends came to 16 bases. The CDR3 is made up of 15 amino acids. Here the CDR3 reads CAISVTDRPPETQYF. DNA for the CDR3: TGTGCCATCAGTGTGACAGACAGACCTCCAGAGACCCAGTACTTC.

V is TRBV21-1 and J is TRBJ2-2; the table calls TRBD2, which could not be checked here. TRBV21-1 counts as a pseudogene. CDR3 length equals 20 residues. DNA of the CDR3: TGTGCCAGCAGCAAAGCACGGCGTTTCTGGACTAGCGGGAGCACCGGGGAGCTGTTTTTT. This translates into CASSKARRFWTSGSTGELFF.

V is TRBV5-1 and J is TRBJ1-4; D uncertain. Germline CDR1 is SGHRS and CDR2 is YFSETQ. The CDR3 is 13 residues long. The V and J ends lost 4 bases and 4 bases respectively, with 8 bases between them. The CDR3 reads CASSVGGNEKLFF. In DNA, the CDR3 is TGCGCCAGCAGCGTGGGAGGTAATGAAAAACTGTTTTTT.

This CDR3 is CASSEEGAVGEQYV. The CDR3 DNA reads TGTGCCAGCAGTGAAGAGGGGGCAGTCGGCGAGCAGTACGTC. The chain recombines TRBV2 with TRBJ2-7, with 7 nucleotides matching TRBD1. Per the germline V gene, CDR1 is SNHLY and CDR2 is FYNNEI. There are 14 residues in the CDR3. The V segment lost 1 base and the J segment 6 bases; nucleotides outside the gene matches: 6.

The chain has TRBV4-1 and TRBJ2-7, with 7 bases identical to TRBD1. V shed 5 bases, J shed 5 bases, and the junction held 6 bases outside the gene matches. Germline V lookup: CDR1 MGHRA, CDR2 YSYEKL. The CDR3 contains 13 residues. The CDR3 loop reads CASSYLTGDEQYF. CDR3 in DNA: TGCGCCAGCAGCTACCTCACAGGGGACGAGCAGTACTTC.

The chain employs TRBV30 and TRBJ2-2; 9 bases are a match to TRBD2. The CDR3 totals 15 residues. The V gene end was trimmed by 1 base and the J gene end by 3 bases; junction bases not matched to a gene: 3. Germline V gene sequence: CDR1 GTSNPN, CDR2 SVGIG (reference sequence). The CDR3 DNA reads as TGTGCCTGGAGTGCGGGACTAGCCTACACCGGGGAGCTGTTTTTT. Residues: CAWSAGLAYTGELFF.

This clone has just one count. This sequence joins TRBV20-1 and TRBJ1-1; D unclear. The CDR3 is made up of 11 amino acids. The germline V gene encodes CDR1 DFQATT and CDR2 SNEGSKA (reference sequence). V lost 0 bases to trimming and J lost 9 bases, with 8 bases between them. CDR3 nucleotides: TGCAGTGCTAGAGACAGGCCCAAAGCTTTCTTT. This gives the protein CSARDRPKAFF.

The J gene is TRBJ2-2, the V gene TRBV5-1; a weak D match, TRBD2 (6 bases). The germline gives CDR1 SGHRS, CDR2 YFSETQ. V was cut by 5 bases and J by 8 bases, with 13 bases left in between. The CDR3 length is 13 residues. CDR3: CASSRLVPGELFF. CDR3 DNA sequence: TGCGCCAGCAGTCGACTAGTACCTGGGGAGCTGTTTTTT.

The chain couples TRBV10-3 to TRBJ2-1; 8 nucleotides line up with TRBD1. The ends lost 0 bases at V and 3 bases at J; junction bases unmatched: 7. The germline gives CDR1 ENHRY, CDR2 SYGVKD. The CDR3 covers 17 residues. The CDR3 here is CAISESLLDRVYNEQFF. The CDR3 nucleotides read TGTGCCATCAGTGAGTCGTTGTTGGACAGGGTCTACAATGAGCAGTTCTTC.

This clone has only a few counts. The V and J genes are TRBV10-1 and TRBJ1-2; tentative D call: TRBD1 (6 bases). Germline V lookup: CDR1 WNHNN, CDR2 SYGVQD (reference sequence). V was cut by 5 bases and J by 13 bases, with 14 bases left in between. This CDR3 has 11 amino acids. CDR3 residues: CASSNRERTTF. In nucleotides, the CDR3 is TGCGCCAGCAGTAACAGGGAGCGAACCACCTTC.

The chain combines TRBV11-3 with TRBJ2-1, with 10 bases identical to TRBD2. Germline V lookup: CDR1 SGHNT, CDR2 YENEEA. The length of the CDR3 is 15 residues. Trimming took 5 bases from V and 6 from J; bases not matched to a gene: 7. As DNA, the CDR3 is TGTGCCAGCAGCCCTTCTAGCGGGGGTTTCAATGAGCAGTTCTTC. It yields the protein CASSPSSGGFNEQFF. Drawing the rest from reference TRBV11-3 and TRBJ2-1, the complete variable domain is EAGVVQSPRYKIIEKKQPVAFWCNPISGHNTLYWYLQNLGQGPELLIRYENEEAVDDSQLPKDRFSAERLKGVDSTLKIQPAELGDSAVYLCASSPSSGGFNEQFFGPGTRLTVL.

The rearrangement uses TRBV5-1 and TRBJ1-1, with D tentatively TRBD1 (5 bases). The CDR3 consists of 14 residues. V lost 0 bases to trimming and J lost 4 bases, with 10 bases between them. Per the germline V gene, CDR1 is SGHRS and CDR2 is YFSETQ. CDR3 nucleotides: TGCGCCAGCAGCTTGGATGGGGGGTCCACTGAAGCTTTCTTT. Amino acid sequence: CASSLDGGSTEAFF.

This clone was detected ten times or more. The chain's CDR3 is CASTQGTVHYQPQHF. CDR3 DNA: TGTGCCAGCACCCAGGGGACAGTACATTATCAGCCCCAGCATTTT. The J gene is TRBJ1-5, the V gene TRBV2; 7 positions match TRBD1. The CDR3 spans 15 residues. Looked up from germline, CDR1 is SNHLY and CDR2 is FYNNEI. Losses at the gene ends were 7 bases for V and 5 bases for J; bases not matched to a gene: 11.

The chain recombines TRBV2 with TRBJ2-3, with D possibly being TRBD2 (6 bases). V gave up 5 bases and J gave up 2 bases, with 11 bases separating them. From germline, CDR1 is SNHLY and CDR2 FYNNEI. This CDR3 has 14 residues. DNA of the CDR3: TGTGCCAGCAGTCCTAGCGCTACCACAGATACGCAGTATTTT. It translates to CASSPSATTDTQYF.

CDR3 bases: TGTGCCAGTAGTCCGAGGACTAGCACAGATACGCAGTATTTT. Its translation is CASSPRTSTDTQYF. The chain is built from TRBV19 and TRBJ2-3; tentatively, D is TRBD2 (5 bases). Germline V gives CDR1 LNHDA, CDR2 SQIVND (reference sequence). V dropped 5 bases and J dropped 0 bases, with 9 bases sitting between them. The CDR3 is 14 residues long.

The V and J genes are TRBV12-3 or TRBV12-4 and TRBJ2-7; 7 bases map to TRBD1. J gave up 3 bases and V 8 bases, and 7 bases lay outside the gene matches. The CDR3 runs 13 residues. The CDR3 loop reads CASRNDRDYEQYF. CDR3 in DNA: TGTGCCAGCCGGAACGACAGGGACTACGAGCAGTACTTC.

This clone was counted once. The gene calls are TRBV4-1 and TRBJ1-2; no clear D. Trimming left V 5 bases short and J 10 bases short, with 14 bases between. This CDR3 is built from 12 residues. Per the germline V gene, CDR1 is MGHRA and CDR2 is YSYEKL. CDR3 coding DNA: TGCGCCAGCAGCAACTGGCAAGGAGTCTACACCTTC. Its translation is CASSNWQGVYTF.

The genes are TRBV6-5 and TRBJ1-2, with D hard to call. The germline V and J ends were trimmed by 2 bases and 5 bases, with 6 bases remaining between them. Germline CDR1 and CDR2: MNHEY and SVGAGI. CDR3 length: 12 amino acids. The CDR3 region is CASSYRGYGYTF. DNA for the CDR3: TGTGCCAGCAGTTACCGCGGGTATGGCTACACCTTC.